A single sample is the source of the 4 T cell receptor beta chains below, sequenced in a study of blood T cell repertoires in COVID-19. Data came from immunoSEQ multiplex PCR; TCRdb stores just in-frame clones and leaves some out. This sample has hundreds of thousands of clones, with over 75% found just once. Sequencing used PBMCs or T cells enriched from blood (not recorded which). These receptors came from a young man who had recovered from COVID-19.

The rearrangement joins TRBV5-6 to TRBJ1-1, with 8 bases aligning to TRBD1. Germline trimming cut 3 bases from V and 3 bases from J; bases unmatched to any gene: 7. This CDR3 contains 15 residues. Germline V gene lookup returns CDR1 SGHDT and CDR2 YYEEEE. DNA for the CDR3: TGTGCCAGCAGCTCACCCAAGACAGGGGACACTGAAGCTTTCTTT. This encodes CASSSPKTGDTEAFF.

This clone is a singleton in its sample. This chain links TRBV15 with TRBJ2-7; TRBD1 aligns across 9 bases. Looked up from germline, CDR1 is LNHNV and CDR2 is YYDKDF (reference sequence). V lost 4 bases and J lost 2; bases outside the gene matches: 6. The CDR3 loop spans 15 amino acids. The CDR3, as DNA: TGTGCCACCAGCATCTTGGGACAGGGTCCCTACGAGCAGTACTTC. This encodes CATSILGQGPYEQYF.

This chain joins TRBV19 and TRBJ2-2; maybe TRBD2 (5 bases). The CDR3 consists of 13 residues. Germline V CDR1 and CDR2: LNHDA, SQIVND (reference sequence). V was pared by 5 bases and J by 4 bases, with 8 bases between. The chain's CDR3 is CASSDYSTGELFF. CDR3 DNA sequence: TGTGCCAGTAGTGACTACAGCACCGGGGAGCTGTTTTTT.

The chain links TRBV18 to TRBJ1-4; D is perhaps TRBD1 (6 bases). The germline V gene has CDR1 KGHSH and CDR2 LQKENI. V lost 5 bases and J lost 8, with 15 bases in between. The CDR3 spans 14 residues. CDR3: CASSKGGLAEKLFF. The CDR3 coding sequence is TGTGCCAGCTCAAAAGGGGGTCTTGCCGAAAAACTGTTTTTT.